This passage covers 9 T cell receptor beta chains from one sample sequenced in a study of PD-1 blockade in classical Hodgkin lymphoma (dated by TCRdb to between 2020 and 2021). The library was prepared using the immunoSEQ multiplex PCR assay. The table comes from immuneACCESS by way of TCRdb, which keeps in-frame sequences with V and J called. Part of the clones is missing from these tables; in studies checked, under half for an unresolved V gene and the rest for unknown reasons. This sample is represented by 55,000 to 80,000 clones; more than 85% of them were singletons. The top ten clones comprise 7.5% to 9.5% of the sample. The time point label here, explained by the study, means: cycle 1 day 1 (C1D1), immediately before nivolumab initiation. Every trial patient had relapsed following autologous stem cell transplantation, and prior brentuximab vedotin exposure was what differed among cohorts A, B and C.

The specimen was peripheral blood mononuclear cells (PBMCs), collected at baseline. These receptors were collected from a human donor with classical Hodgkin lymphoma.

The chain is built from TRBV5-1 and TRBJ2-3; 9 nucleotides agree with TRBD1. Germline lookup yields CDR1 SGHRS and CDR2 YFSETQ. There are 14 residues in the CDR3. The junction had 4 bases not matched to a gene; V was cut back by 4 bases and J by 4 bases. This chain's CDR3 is CASSQGQGPDTQYF. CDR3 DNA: TGCGCCAGCAGCCAGGGACAGGGACCAGATACGCAGTATTTT.

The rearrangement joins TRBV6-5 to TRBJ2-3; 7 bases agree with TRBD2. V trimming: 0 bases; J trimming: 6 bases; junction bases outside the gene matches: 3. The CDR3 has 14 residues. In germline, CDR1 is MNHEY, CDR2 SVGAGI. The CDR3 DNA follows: TGTGCCAGCAGTTACTCGCGGGGGTCGGATACGCAGTATTTT. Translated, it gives CASSYSRGSDTQYF.

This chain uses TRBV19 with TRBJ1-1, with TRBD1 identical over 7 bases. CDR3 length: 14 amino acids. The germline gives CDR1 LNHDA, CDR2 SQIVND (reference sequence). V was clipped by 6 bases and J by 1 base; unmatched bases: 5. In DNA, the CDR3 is TGTGCCAGTAGCGAGGGACAGACGAACACTGAAGCTTTCTTT. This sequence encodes CASSEGQTNTEAFF.

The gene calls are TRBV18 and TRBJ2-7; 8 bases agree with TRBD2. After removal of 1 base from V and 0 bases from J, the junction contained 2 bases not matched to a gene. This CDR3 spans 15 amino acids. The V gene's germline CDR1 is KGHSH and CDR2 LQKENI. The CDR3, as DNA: TGTGCCAGCTCACCACTAGCGGGGAGCTCCTACGAGCAGTACTTC. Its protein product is CASSPLAGSSYEQYF.

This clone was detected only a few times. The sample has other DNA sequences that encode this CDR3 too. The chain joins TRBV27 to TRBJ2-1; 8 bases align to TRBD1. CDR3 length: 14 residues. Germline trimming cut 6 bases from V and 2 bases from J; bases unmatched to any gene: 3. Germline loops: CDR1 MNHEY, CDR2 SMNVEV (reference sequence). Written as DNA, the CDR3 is TGTGCCAGCAGCCAGGGGGCCACCTACAATGAGCAGTTCTTC. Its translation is CASSQGATYNEQFF.

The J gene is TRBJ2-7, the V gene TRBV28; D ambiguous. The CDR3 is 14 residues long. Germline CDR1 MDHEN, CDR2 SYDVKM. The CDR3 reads CASSVHGDSYEQYF. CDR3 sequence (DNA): TGTGCATCGTCAGTTCATGGGGACTCCTACGAGCAGTACTTC.

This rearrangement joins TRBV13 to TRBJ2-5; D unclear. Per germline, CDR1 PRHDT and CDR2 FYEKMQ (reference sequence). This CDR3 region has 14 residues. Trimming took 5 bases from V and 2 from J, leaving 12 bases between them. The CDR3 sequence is CASSLRGSQETQYF. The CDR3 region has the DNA TGTGCCAGCAGCCTCCGTGGTAGTCAAGAGACCCAGTACTTC.

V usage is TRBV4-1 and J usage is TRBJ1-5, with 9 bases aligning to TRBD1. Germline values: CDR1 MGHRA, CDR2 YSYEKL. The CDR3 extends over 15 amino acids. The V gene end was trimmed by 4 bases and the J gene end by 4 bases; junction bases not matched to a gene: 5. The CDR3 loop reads CASSPAGQGNQPQHF. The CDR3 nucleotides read TGCGCCAGCAGCCCGGCTGGACAGGGGAATCAGCCCCAGCATTTT.

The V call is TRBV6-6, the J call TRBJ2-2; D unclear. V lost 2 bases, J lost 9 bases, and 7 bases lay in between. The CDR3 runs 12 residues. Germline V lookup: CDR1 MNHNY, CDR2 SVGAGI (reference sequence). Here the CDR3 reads CASSYDKRELFF. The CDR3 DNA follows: TGTGCCAGCAGTTACGATAAGAGGGAGCTGTTTTTT.